The subject of this entry is one TCR beta chain. As yet, its antigen is unknown. The protocol was immunoSEQ multiplex PCR, while the TCRdb copy is restricted to in-frame clones and leaves out a portion. The data show over 150,000 clones, with over 85% seen just once and approximately 17% held by the top ten. The germline V gene has CDR1 WSHSY and CDR2 SAAADI. V shed 8 bases and J 1 base; nucleotides not matched to a gene: 12. The CDR3 runs 16 residues. This record comes from a study of T cell responses to AZD1222 COVID-19 vaccine. Across the whole study: It was second doses at about 4 or about 12 weeks that were pooled.

The study's findings and limits: The donor group comprised mostly white British people and more females; the analysis possibly underestimated clonal diversity. Spike-specific TCR breadth and depth rose after two AZD1222 doses.

The chain recombines TRBV10-2 with TRBJ1-2; 8 positions match TRBD1. The TCR sequence derives from an adult in good health. Here the sequenced sample was peripheral blood, taken on day 0 of AZD1222 vaccination. The CDR3 coding sequence is TGCGCCAGCGGCCTCGGGACAGGCGACATTAACTATGGCTACACCTTC. Translation: CASGLGTGDINYGYTF.